The next 24 T cell receptor beta chains were all read from a single sample in a study of low-dose radiotherapy and immunotherapy resistance in tumors. TRAV- and TRBV-specific primers primed first-strand cDNA, covering alpha and beta chains. The authors ran approximately 20 PCR cycles to amplify TCRs with a constant-region primer and V-primer adapter. TCRdb reprocessed the reads via MiXCR and lists one record per CDR3 protein. The sample has roughly 100,000 distinct CDR3 sequences, 20% seen once. Time point noted: after trial treatment. Treatment described: LDRT plus nivolumab, ipilimumab, low-dose cyclophosphamide and aspirin (RACIN trial). Sequenced material: PBMCs, taken after low-dose radiotherapy plus immunotherapy. The origin of the receptors is a female donor with ovarian cancer.

This clonotype was seen ten or more times. This chain joins TRBV5-1 and TRBJ2-2, with D perhaps being TRBD1 or TRBD2 (5 bases each). V dropped 0 bases and J dropped 6 bases, with 9 bases sitting between them. CDR3 length equals 14 residues. Looked up from germline, CDR1 is SGHRS and CDR2 is YFSETQ. The CDR3 reads CASSLDGGPGELFF. The CDR3 bases are TGCGCCAGCAGCTTGGATGGGGGTCCCGGGGAGCTGTTTTTT. The whole variable domain, remainder taken from reference TRBV5-1 and TRBJ2-2, is KAGVTQTPRYLIKTRGQQVTLSCSPISGHRSVSWYQQTPGQGLQFLFEYFSETQRNKGNFPGRFSGRQFSNSRSEMNVSTLELGDSALYLCASSLDGGPGELFFGEGSRLTVL.

Concerning this clonotype: A far larger clone is one base from this, pointing to a likely read error. The rearrangement joins TRBV13 to TRBJ2-1; D assignment may be TRBD1 or TRBD2 (6 bases each). The CDR3 consists of 15 residues. Germline-derived CDR1 and CDR2 are PRHDT and FYEKMQ (reference sequence). V dropped 6 bases and J dropped 13 bases, with 25 bases sitting between them. DNA of the CDR3: TGTGCCAGCAGTGAAAGGGGGGTAGCCAAAAACATTCAGTTCTTC. This gives the protein CASSERGVAKNIQFF.

This clonotype occurred many times. The V and J genes are TRBV29-1 and TRBJ1-3; D gene ambiguous. With 3 bases removed from V and 0 bases from J, the gap between germline ends came to 9 bases. This CDR3 is 14 amino acids long. Germline assignment: CDR1 SQVTM and CDR2 ANQGSEA. The CDR3 sequence: CSVDASSSGNTIYF. DNA for the CDR3: TGCAGCGTTGATGCGTCGAGCTCTGGAAACACCATATATTTT.

This clonotype has just a few counts. The rearrangement uses TRBV28 and TRBJ1-1; possibly TRBD1 for D (6 bases). The CDR3 is 11 residues long. Germline loops: CDR1 MDHEN, CDR2 SYDVKM. Deletions cut 7 bases from V and 8 bases from J, with 11 bases between. The CDR3 sequence is CASTRDKEAFF. In nucleotides, the CDR3 is TGTGCCAGCACCCGGGACAAGGAAGCTTTCTTT.

In DNA, the CDR3 is TGTGCCAGCATGTGGGGACTTTTTCAGTACTTC. Translated: CASMWGLFQYF. V usage is TRBV6-2 or TRBV6-3 and J usage is TRBJ2-4; TRBD2 is a possible D gene (6 bases). Germline CDR1 MNHEY, CDR2 SVGEGT. Trimming took 7 bases from V and 11 from J, leaving 12 bases between them. This CDR3 spans 11 amino acids.

This clonotype was picked up many times. The chain employs TRBV3-1 and TRBJ2-7; D not resolved. The V gene lost 1 base and the J gene lost 3 bases, with 10 bases spanning the gap. The CDR3 extends over 14 amino acids. The V gene's germline CDR1 is LGHDT and CDR2 YNNKEL (reference sequence). The CDR3 nucleotides are TGTGCCAGCAGCCAAGTGGTAGGTCGCTACGAGCAGTACTTC. Residues: CASSQVVGRYEQYF.

The chain combines TRBV4-3 with TRBJ2-3, with TRBD2 identical over 8 bases. The CDR3 runs 19 residues. Trimming took 0 bases from V and 3 from J; bases not matched to a gene: 14. Per the germline V gene, CDR1 is LGHNA and CDR2 is YSLEER. The chain's CDR3 is CASSQDAPGAGVRTDTQYF. CDR3 in DNA: TGCGCCAGCAGCCAAGATGCCCCGGGAGCGGGAGTTCGGACAGATACGCAGTATTTT.

This clonotype has just a few counts. This chain uses TRBV7-2 with TRBJ2-3; tentatively, D is TRBD1 (5 bases). Trimming shortened V by 5 bases and J by 2 bases, and 14 bases separated the two germline ends. Germline V gene sequence: CDR1 SGHTA, CDR2 FQGNSA. This CDR3 spans 15 amino acids. CDR3 amino acids: CASSPQGLLTDTQYF. The CDR3, as DNA: TGTGCCAGCAGCCCGCAGGGTCTACTCACAGATACGCAGTATTTT.

This clonotype was detected a few times. The limits of the CDR3 on the DNA are not certain, so only TCRdb's listed CDR3 is given. J is TRBJ2-2 and V is TRBV3-1; the table's D call, TRBD1, has no DNA check behind it. Germline lookup yields CDR1 LGHDT and CDR2 YNNKEL (reference sequence). The CDR3 is 16 amino acids in total, end residues counted. CDR3 region: CASSQDPPRTPGSCFF.

The gene calls are TRBV28 and TRBJ2-7, with D unclear. V was cut by 5 bases and J by 9 bases, with 26 bases left in between. Germline CDR1 MDHEN, CDR2 SYDVKM. The CDR3 has 16 amino acids. CDR3 loop: CASSVLYGVATMVQYF. CDR3 nucleotide sequence: TGTGCCAGCAGTGTTCTATATGGAGTTGCTACGATGGTGCAGTACTTC.

This clonotype was detected ten times or more. The chain links TRBV6-4 to TRBJ2-2, with 10 bases aligning to TRBD2. Trimming cost V 6 bases and J 0 bases; bases outside gene matches: 16. The CDR3 spans 20 residues. Germline CDR1 reads MRHNA; CDR2 reads SNTAGT. The CDR3 loop reads CASSDRSILLAGANTGELFF. The CDR3, as DNA: TGTGCCAGCAGCGACAGGTCTATCCTCCTAGCGGGGGCGAACACCGGGGAGCTGTTTTTT.

A word on this clonotype: A read error likely explains this, since a far larger clone differs by one base. V usage is TRBV27 and J usage is TRBJ2-7; 7 nucleotides match TRBD1. Germline values: CDR1 MNHEY, CDR2 SMNVEV (reference sequence). This CDR3 contains 13 residues. V was clipped by 3 bases and J by 7 bases; unmatched bases: 6. The CDR3 loop reads CASSLAYRGEQYF. In DNA form, the CDR3 reads TGTGCCAGCAGTTTGGCCTACAGGGGAGAGCAGTACTTC.

Ten or more counts support this clonotype. At one of its ends the junction is not consistent with the germline gene, which may arise from a read error. The V gene is TRBV7-7, the J gene TRBJ1-6; D remains unclear. There are 15 residues in the CDR3. Germline CDR1 SSHAT, CDR2 FNYEAQ (reference sequence). The CDR3 spells CASSLADRKGSPLHF. CDR3 bases: TGTGCTAGCAGCTTAGCGGATAGAAAAGGTTCACCCCTCCACTTT.

This clonotype was observed at least ten times. This chain uses TRBV5-1 with TRBJ2-6; no firm D call. Germline assignment: CDR1 SGHRS and CDR2 YFSETQ. Trimming removed 4 bases from V and 12 bases from J, with 11 bases in between. The CDR3 loop spans 12 amino acids. This CDR3 is CASSPPTRVLTF. CDR3 coding DNA: TGCGCCAGCAGCCCACCGACTCGCGTCCTGACTTTC.

This rearrangement joins TRBV29-1 to TRBJ2-1, with D possibly TRBD2 on 6 matching bases. The V and J ends lost 4 bases and 2 bases respectively, with 9 bases between them. The CDR3 runs 13 residues. CDR1 is SQVTM, CDR2 ANQGSEA, per germline. CDR3 residues: CSVGGLTYNEQFF. CDR3 in DNA: TGCAGCGTTGGTGGACTAACCTACAATGAGCAGTTCTTC.

The rearrangement links TRBV28 to TRBJ1-6, with a weak D call TRBD1 (6 bases). Trimming stripped 5 bases from V and 4 bases from J, with 12 bases between. CDR1 is MDHEN and CDR2 is SYDVKM in the germline V gene. The CDR3 runs 15 residues. The CDR3 DNA is TGTGCCAGCAGTGCGCAAGGACAGTATAATTCACCCCTCCACTTT. This sequence encodes CASSAQGQYNSPLHF.

This clonotype was seen ten or more times. The chain links TRBV5-8 to TRBJ2-4; no clear D. There are 10 residues in the CDR3. Per germline, CDR1 SGHTS and CDR2 YDEGEE. Trimming removed 2 bases at V and 8 bases at J, with 2 bases between. CDR3 nucleotides: TGTGCCAGCAGCTTTTACATTCAGTACTTC. As protein: CASSFYIQYF.

This clonotype was seen at least ten times. The chain recombines TRBV6-7 with TRBJ1-5; weak D call: TRBD1 (5 bases). TRBV6-7 belongs to the ORF category, with a function that is uncertain. The length of the CDR3 is 16 residues. V dropped 3 bases and J dropped 0 bases, with 12 bases sitting between them. CDR3 sequence: CASSYRQPNSNQPQHF. CDR3 DNA sequence: TGTGCCAGCAGTTATCGACAGCCGAATAGCAATCAGCCCCAGCATTTT.

This clonotype was detected ten times or more. The chain recombines TRBV12-3 or TRBV12-4 with TRBJ1-2, with no clear D. Trimming took 2 bases from V and 4 from J, leaving 8 bases between them. This CDR3 is 13 amino acids long. The CDR3 coding sequence is TGTGCCAGCAGTTTACCGGGTTTCTATGGCTACACCTTC. This translates into CASSLPGFYGYTF.

Note on this clonotype: It differs at one base from a far larger clone, so likely a read error. The chain links TRBV6-5 to TRBJ1-1; no definite D call. Between the trimmed V and J ends, which lost 10 bases and 0 bases, there was a span of 12 bases. The CDR3 loop spans 13 amino acids. Germline CDR1 reads MNHEY; CDR2 reads SVGAGI. CDR3 DNA: TGTGCCACCGCCTCAAGGATGAACACTGAAGCTTTCTTT. This translates into CATASRMNTEAFF.

This clonotype was observed at least ten times. CDR3 bases: TGCAGTGCTACGGACGGGGGACTAGCGGGAGACCTTCCCTACGAGCAGTACTTC. It translates to CSATDGGLAGDLPYEQYF. The chain employs TRBV20-1 and TRBJ2-7; 14 nucleotides match TRBD2. The CDR3 loop spans 18 amino acids. Germline V gene sequence: CDR1 DFQATT, CDR2 SNEGSKA (reference sequence). Losses at the gene ends were 4 bases for V and 2 bases for J; bases not matched to a gene: 13.

At least ten counts were recorded for this clonotype. This sequence joins TRBV20-1 and TRBJ2-1, with 7 bases identical to TRBD2. The length of the CDR3 is 15 residues. Germline-derived CDR1 and CDR2 are DFQATT and SNEGSKA (reference sequence). V was pared by 0 bases and J by 10 bases, with 12 bases of the junction left unmatched. This CDR3 reads CSARDLLGAGDEQFF. CDR3 nucleotides: TGCAGTGCTAGAGATCTCCTCGGGGCGGGGGACGAGCAGTTCTTC.

This clonotype came up many times. This sequence joins TRBV5-1 and TRBJ1-1; D uncertain. The V gene's germline CDR1 is SGHRS and CDR2 YFSETQ. The CDR3 loop spans 15 amino acids. The germline V and J ends were trimmed by 0 bases and 2 bases, with 11 bases remaining between them. CDR3 nucleotide sequence: TGCGCCAGCAGCTTGGATCCGGGTATCAACACTGAAGCTTTCTTT. As protein: CASSLDPGINTEAFF.

This clonotype was observed many times. The rearrangement joins TRBV29-1 to TRBJ2-5; TRBD1 matches at 11 bases. V lost 7 bases to trimming and J lost 7 bases; unmatched junction nucleotides: 2. The germline gives CDR1 SQVTM, CDR2 ANQGSEA. There are 11 residues in the CDR3. The DNA of the CDR3 is TGCAGCGGGGGGACAGGGGGGACCCAGTACTTC. This codes for CSGGTGGTQYF.